Presented here are 9 T cell receptor beta chains from one specimen sequenced in a study of neurological immune-mediated disorders. TCRdb reprocessed the 5' RACE reads with MiXCR, giving one entry per CDR3 protein. The profile shows about 120,000 distinct CDR3 sequences, about 3.2% of them singletons. Sequenced material: PBMCs. These receptors came from a woman between 25 and 40 years old with multiple sclerosis.

This clonotype was observed at least ten times. The chain has TRBV24-1 and TRBJ2-2, with TRBD2 as a possible D gene (6 bases). Germline V gives CDR1 KGHDR, CDR2 SFDVKD. V shed 4 bases and J shed 0 bases, with 11 bases lying between them. This CDR3 has 16 residues. This CDR3 reads CATSDQRASNTGELFF. The CDR3 bases are TGTGCCACCAGTGACCAGCGGGCGTCGAACACCGGGGAGCTGTTTTTT.

This clonotype was seen at least ten times. The rearrangement joins TRBV15 to TRBJ1-2; D is possibly TRBD1 (5 bases). Germline V CDR1 and CDR2: LNHNV, YYDKDF (reference sequence). V was clipped by 4 bases and J by 0 bases, with 12 bases between them. The CDR3 is 15 amino acids. The CDR3 DNA reads TGTGCCACCAGCAAAAGGGACGGTTCTAACTATGGCTACACCTTC. The encoded protein is CATSKRDGSNYGYTF. Based on the CDR3 plus reference TRBV15 and TRBJ1-2, the full variable domain is DAMVIQNPRYQVTQFGKPVTLSCSQTLNHNVMYWYQQKSSQAPKLLFHYYDKDFNNEADTPDNFQSRRPNTSFCFLDIRSPGLGDTAMYLCATSKRDGSNYGYTFGSGTRLTVV.

This clonotype was counted many times. The V gene is TRBV4-3, the J gene TRBJ1-5; 7 nucleotides match TRBD1. Germline loops: CDR1 LGHNA, CDR2 YSLEER. Germline trimming cut 0 bases from V and 4 bases from J; bases unmatched to any gene: 6. This CDR3 has 16 residues. The CDR3 DNA is TGCGCCAGCAGCCAAGACAGGGGGGAGGGAAATCAGCCCCAGCATTTT. Translating gives CASSQDRGEGNQPQHF.

This clonotype was recorded at least ten times. V gene TRBV20-1 combines with J gene TRBJ1-3, with 7 bases that match TRBD1. There are 14 residues in the CDR3. J lost 3 bases, V lost 7 bases, and 9 bases had no gene match. Germline V CDR1 and CDR2: DFQATT, SNEGSKA (reference sequence). The DNA of the CDR3 is TGCAGTGTTCCTGGGACAGCCTATGGAAACACCATATATTTT. Residues: CSVPGTAYGNTIYF.

This chain links TRBV7-2 with TRBJ2-3; no clear D. This CDR3 has 13 amino acids. Trimming stripped 3 bases from V and 6 bases from J, with 10 bases between. Germline values: CDR1 SGHTA, CDR2 FQGNSA. The CDR3 sequence is CASSFAARDTQYF. The CDR3 DNA reads as TGTGCCAGCAGCTTTGCAGCACGGGATACGCAGTATTTT.

This clonotype was seen many times. The V gene is TRBV5-6, the J gene TRBJ2-1; tentative D call: TRBD1 (6 bases). Trimming shortened V by 0 bases and J by 15 bases, and 16 bases separated the two germline ends. The CDR3 consists of 13 residues. The germline V gene has CDR1 SGHDT and CDR2 YYEEEE. The CDR3 bases are TGTGCCAGCAGCTTGGTACAGGGTGGGTTATCGTTCTTC. Its translation: CASSLVQGGLSFF.

This clonotype was found many times. This chain links TRBV6-4 with TRBJ2-3, with 12 nucleotides matching TRBD2. V lost 4 bases to trimming and J lost 4 bases; unmatched junction nucleotides: 0. CDR1 MRHNA and CDR2 SNTAGT come from the germline V gene. The CDR3 covers 14 residues. CDR3 nucleotides: TGTGCCAGCAGTGGACTAGCGGGGGCAGATACGCAGTATTTT. Amino acids: CASSGLAGADTQYF.

This clonotype came up many times. DNA for the CDR3: TGCAGTGCTATCAAGCCTAGCGGGGGGACACATACGCAGTATTTT. Its translation is CSAIKPSGGTHTQYF. This chain connects TRBV20-1 to TRBJ2-3; TRBD2 matches 11 bases. The germline CDR1 and CDR2 sequences are DFQATT and SNEGSKA (reference sequence). Trimming at V came to 4 bases and at J to 7 bases, leaving 10 bases not matched to a gene. The CDR3 has 15 residues.

This clonotype has at least ten counts. The gene calls are TRBV7-2 and TRBJ2-5; tentatively, D is TRBD2 (6 bases). The V gene lost 3 bases and the J gene lost 6 bases, with 11 bases spanning the gap. This CDR3 comprises 13 residues. Germline CDR1 and CDR2: SGHTA and FQGNSA. The DNA of the CDR3 is TGTGCCAGCAGCTTGCGACTAGAAAAGACCCAGTACTTC. It specifies CASSLRLEKTQYF.